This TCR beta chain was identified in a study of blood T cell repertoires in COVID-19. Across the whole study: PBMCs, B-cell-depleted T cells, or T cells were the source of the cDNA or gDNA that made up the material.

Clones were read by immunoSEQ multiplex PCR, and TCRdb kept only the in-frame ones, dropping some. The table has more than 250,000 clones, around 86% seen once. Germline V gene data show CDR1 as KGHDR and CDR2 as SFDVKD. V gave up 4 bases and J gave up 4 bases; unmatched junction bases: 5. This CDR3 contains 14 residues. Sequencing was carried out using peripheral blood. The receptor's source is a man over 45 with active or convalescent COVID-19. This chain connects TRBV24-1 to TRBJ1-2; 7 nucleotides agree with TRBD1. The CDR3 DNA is TGTGCCACCAGTGACCCACAGGGGTCCTATGGCTACACCTTC. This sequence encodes CATSDPQGSYGYTF.